This is a list of T cell receptor beta chains from one sample in a study of T cells expressing NK-cell markers. From its re-call of the 5' RACE reads, TCRdb lists each CDR3 protein once, without DNA. The sample has some 190,000 distinct CDR3 sequences, and its top ten clones hold 20% to 25%. Material: blood T cells: a sorted CD56 or NKG2C T cell subset, CD4+ or CD8+ T cells, or bulk PBMC T cells (not recorded which). All receptors come from a man aged 18-70 years in good health. CDR3s include the opening cysteine and the closing phenylalanine or tryptophan.

TRBJ2-2	14	TRBV27	CASSSPINTGELFF
TRBJ2-5	13	TRBV20-1	CSARTRVRETQYF
TRBJ2-5	14	TRBV28	CASSHGTSEETQYF
TRBJ2-7	11	TRBV19	CASTAGNEQYF
TRBJ1-1	13	TRBV20-1	CSARAGLQVEAFF
TRBJ2-1	15	TRBV5-1	CASSLEAERRNEQFF
TRBJ1-6	14	TRBV6-1	CASSETTAIPPLHF
TRBJ1-2	15	TRBV3-1	CASSFFGFINYGYTF
TRBJ2-2	11	TRBV7-9	CASDWSGELFF
TRBJ2-1	16	TRBV7-3	CASSLTVRSSYNEQFF
TRBJ2-5	13	TRBV5-6	CASRLAGEETQYF
TRBJ2-7	19	TRBV28	CASSPIRTGGRQSSYEQYF
TRBJ2-7	17	TRBV6-5	CASSYWVPGTGPYEQYF
TRBJ2-7	14	TRBV7-3	CASSFSGGPSEQYF
TRBJ2-5	15	TRBV6-1	CASSKGRESQETQYF
TRBJ2-3	16	TRBV5-4	CASSALGAGIKDTQYF
TRBJ1-5	14	TRBV12-3/TRBV12-4	CASSLALGVQPQHF
TRBJ2-7	15	TRBV9	CASSVDGQGGYEQYF
TRBJ2-2	15	TRBV12-3/TRBV12-4	CASSDRQGWSGELFF
TRBJ2-3	16	TRBV27	CASILRSGGYTDTQYF
TRBJ1-1	13	TRBV9	CASSVGYGAEAFF
TRBJ2-3	14	TRBV20-1	CSARPSGVSDTQYF
TRBJ2-2	17	TRBV4-1	CASSQRSGGVFAGELFF
TRBJ2-5	16	TRBV13	CASSLVSNGEQETQYF
TRBJ1-2	15	TRBV2	CASIMTGGTNYGYTF
TRBJ2-1	12	TRBV5-1	CASSGASGEQFF
TRBJ2-5	14	TRBV10-3	CAISSPQITETQYF
TRBJ1-1	13	TRBV29-1	CSVGTGRAFEAFF